This T cell receptor beta chain was found in a study of blood T cell repertoires in COVID-19. For the study at large: Acute and convalescent COVID-19 samples came from the United States, Italy and Spain.

Authors' data handling: It was from reference gene primer amplification that nucleated cell counts were estimated. Some clones are missing from TCRdb's copy, which holds only in-frame ones; the method was immunoSEQ multiplex PCR. V and J calls and clone size are as listed in that table; D and trimming were resolved from the DNA. The profile shows approximately 100,000 clones, about 80% of them singletons. The CDR3 has 16 residues. The junction had 13 bases not matched to a gene; V was cut back by 5 bases and J by 5 bases. The germline V gene encodes CDR1 LGHDT and CDR2 YNNKEL (reference sequence). This receptor was obtained from a woman aged 55-69 years with acute or convalescent COVID-19. Input material: peripheral blood. The rearrangement joins TRBV3-1 (or the pseudogene TRBV3-2) to TRBJ2-7; 9 bases are a match to TRBD1. The CDR3 sequence is CASSSLFRDRVDEQYF. For the CDR3, the DNA is TGTGCCAGCAGCTCCCTCTTCCGGGACAGGGTGGACGAGCAGTACTTC.